This T cell receptor (beta chain) was captured in a study of blood T cell repertoires in COVID-19. Turning to the study itself: In each case, the material was cDNA or gDNA derived from T cells, B-cell-depleted T cells, or PBMCs.

CDR3 length: 13 amino acids. Per the germline V gene, CDR1 is SGHTA and CDR2 is FQGNSA. Trimming took 5 bases from V and 6 from J, leaving 10 bases between them. Clones were sequenced by immunoSEQ multiplex PCR, and TCRdb holds only the in-frame ones, with some missing. The table includes roughly 81,000 clones, around 83% detected once. The receptor was isolated from a man aged 80 or over with active or convalescent COVID-19. V gene TRBV7-2 combines with J gene TRBJ2-2; D might be TRBD2 (5 bases). The specimen sequenced was peripheral blood. CDR3 in amino acids: CASSPGGPGELFF. For the CDR3, the DNA is TGTGCCAGCAGCCCCGGAGGTCCCGGGGAGCTGTTTTTT.